The rows below give T cell receptor beta chains drawn from one sample of a study of blood T cell repertoires in COVID-19. The data were produced by immunoSEQ multiplex PCR, yet TCRdb's version contains in-frame clones alone and is incomplete. Of 150,000 to 200,000 clones listed, 80% to 85% are singletons. The sample was peripheral blood. Receptors were obtained from a human donor with acute or convalescent COVID-19. The donor label of this sample is uncertain. Each CDR3 is given with its conserved first and last residue. A D gene is named only where the DNA matches it firmly. Expanded clones get a size class; other rows say once, few or many, or leave the size out.

D gene | CDR3 length | clone size | J gene | V gene | CDR3 DNA | CDR3 protein
. | 17 | . | TRBJ1-6 | TRBV23-1 | TGCGCCAGCAGTCAGGCCGGGTCCCGGGCGGGGGATTCACCCCTCCACTTT | CASSQAGSRAGDSPLHF
. | 14 | . | TRBJ1-1 | TRBV28 | TGTGCCAGCAGTTTAGTCACAGGTCACACTGAAGCTTTCTTT | CASSLVTGHTEAFF
. | 16 | . | TRBJ1-3 | TRBV5-1 | TGCGCCAGCAGCAGGGCAGGGTCCGACTCTGGAAACACCATATATTTT | CASSRAGSDSGNTIYF
TRBD2 | 19 | once | TRBJ2-7 | TRBV2 | TGTGCCAGCAGTGAACCATCGCGGGGCGGACTAGCGGGAGGGTACGAGCAGTACTTC | CASSEPSRGGLAGGYEQYF
. | 14 | . | TRBJ1-1 | TRBV7-2 | TGTGCCAGCAGCTTATCCGGACAGAACACTGAAGCTTTCTTT | CASSLSGQNTEAFF
. | 14 | . | TRBJ2-3 | TRBV5-1 | TGCGCCAGCAGCGGAGGGGATGGGGCAGATACGCAGTATTTT | CASSGGDGADTQYF
TRBD2 | 15 | . | TRBJ2-1 | TRBV6-6 | TGTGCCAGCAGCACCTCCGGCGGGAGGGGCAATGAGCAGTTCTTC | CASSTSGGRGNEQFF
TRBD1 | 15 | . | TRBJ2-5 | TRBV5-8 | TGTGCCAGCAGCCACCGGGACAGAGAGGAAGAGACCCAGTACTTC | CASSHRDREEETQYF
. | 14 | . | TRBJ2-1 | TRBV11-2 | TGTGCCCGCAGCGGGCTTCGGTGGCCCAATGAGCAGTTCTTC | CARSGLRWPNEQFF
. | 13 | . | TRBJ2-3 | TRBV19 | TGTGCCAGTAGTATGGCTAGCACAGATACGCAGTATTTT | CASSMASTDTQYF
. | 14 | . | TRBJ2-2 | TRBV5-1 | TGCGCCAGCTTCCTGGGACAGAACACCGGGGAGCTGTTTTTT | CASFLGQNTGELFF
TRBD2 | 17 | few | TRBJ2-5 | TRBV6-1 | TGTGCCAGCAGTGAAAGGACTAGCGGGGGCCCCCCGCGGACCCAGTACTTC | CASSERTSGGPPRTQYF
. | 14 | . | TRBJ1-1 | TRBV5-1 | TGCGCCAGCAGGTCCGGGACAACGAACACTGAAGCTTTCTTT | CASRSGTTNTEAFF
. | 15 | . | TRBJ1-1 | TRBV6-4 | TGTGCCATCCCTTCCGCCCGGGGTGAAGGCACTGAAGCTTTCTTT | CAIPSARGEGTEAFF
TRBD2 | 15 | . | TRBJ2-3 | TRBV7-3 | TGTGCCAGCAGCAGGACTAGCGGGACGACAGATACGCAGTATTTT | CASSRTSGTTDTQYF
. | 15 | . | TRBJ1-5 | TRBV28 | TGTGCCAGCACCCCCTCCGGGGGAACGTATCAGCCCCAGCATTTT | CASTPSGGTYQPQHF
. | 17 | . | TRBJ2-3 | TRBV3-1/TRBV3-2 | TGTGCCAGCAGCCACGTCGCGGGGGCCACGTATGAGGATACGCAGTATTTT | CASSHVAGATYEDTQYF
. | 15 | few | TRBJ1-5 | TRBV7-2 | TGTGCCAGCAGCTCCAGCGGGGGGAGCAATCAGCCCCAGCATTTT | CASSSSGGSNQPQHF
. | 13 | . | TRBJ2-5 | TRBV4-2 | TGTGCCAGCAGCCAAAGAGGAGGAGAGACCCAGTACTTC | CASSQRGGETQYF
TRBD1 | 15 | few | TRBJ2-7 | TRBV6-5 | TGTGCCAGCAGCTCCCCCCAGGGGGCAGGCTACGAGCAGTACTTC | CASSSPQGAGYEQYF
. | 14 | . | TRBJ1-5 | TRBV28 | TGTGCCAGCAGTTTAGGGGCCCGGGATCAGCCCCAGCATTTT | CASSLGARDQPQHF
TRBD1 | 15 | . | TRBJ1-5 | TRBV18 | TGTGCCAGCTCACCACCGGGACAGGGTAATCAGCCCCAGCATTTT | CASSPPGQGNQPQHF
TRBD1 | 14 | . | TRBJ2-7 | TRBV11-1 | TGTGCCAGCAGAGACGGACAGGGGGCGCAAGGGCAGTACTTC | CASRDGQGAQGQYF
. | 13 | . | TRBJ2-7 | TRBV30 | TGTGCCTGGAGTGTACGAGGCGGCTACGAGCAGTACTTC | CAWSVRGGYEQYF
. | 12 | . | TRBJ2-7 | TRBV2 | TGTGCCAGCAGTGACAGGGGCTACGAGCAGCACTTC | CASSDRGYEQHF
. | 13 | . | TRBJ1-4 | TRBV28 | TGTGCCCTCTCGGGGGGAGCTAATGAAAAACTGTTTTTT | CALSGGANEKLFF
. | 14 | . | TRBJ2-3 | TRBV7-7 | TGTGCCAGCAGCCTAGGCGACAGGCCAGATACGCAGTATTTT | CASSLGDRPDTQYF
TRBD1 | 18 | . | TRBJ2-2 | TRBV10-3 | TGTGCCATCAGTGAGGGGGGACGACAGGGAACAAACACCGGGGAGCTGTTTTTT | CAISEGGRQGTNTGELFF
TRBD1 | 16 | . | TRBJ2-7 | TRBV2 | TGTGCCACCTCGGCCGGGACAGGGACCGGACCCTACGAGCAGTACTTC | CATSAGTGTGPYEQYF
TRBD2 | 16 | . | TRBJ2-1 | TRBV27 | TGTGCCAGCAGTCCACCGGGACTAGCGGTCCGTAATGAGCAGTTCTTC | CASSPPGLAVRNEQFF